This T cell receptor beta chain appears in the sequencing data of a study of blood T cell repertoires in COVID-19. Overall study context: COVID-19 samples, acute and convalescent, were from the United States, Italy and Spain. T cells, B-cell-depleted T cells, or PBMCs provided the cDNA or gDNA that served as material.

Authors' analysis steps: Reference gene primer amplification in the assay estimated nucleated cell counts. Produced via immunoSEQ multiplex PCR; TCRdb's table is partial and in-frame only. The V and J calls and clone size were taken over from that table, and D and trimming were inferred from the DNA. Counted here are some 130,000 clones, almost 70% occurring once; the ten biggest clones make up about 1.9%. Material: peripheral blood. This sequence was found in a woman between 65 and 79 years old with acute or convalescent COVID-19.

The CDR3 loop is CASSVGGVSQPQHF. The DNA for the CDR3 is TGTGCCAGCAGTGTTGGGGGGGTAAGTCAGCCCCAGCATTTT. The V call is TRBV2, the J call TRBJ1-5, with a weak D call TRBD1 (5 bases). CDR1 is SNHLY, CDR2 FYNNEI, per germline. Trimming cost V 4 bases and J 6 bases, with 13 bases left between them. The CDR3 runs to 14 residues.